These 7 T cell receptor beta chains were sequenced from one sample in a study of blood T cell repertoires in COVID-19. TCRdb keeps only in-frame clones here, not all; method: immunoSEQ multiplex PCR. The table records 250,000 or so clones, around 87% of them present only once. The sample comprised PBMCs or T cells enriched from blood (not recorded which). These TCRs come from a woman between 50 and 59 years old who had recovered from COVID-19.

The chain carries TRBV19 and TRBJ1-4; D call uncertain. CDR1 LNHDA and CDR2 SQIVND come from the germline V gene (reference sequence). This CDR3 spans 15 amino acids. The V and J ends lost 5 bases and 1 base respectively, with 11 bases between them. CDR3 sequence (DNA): TGTGCCAGTAGTGTTCGACATTTAACTAATGAAAAACTGTTTTTT. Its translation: CASSVRHLTNEKLFF.

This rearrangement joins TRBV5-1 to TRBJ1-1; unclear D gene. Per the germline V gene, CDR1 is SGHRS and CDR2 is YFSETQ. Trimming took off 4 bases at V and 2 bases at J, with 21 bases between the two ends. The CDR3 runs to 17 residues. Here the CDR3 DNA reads TGCGCCAGCAGCCCTGGACTGGGAAATATCCCCAACACTGAAGCTTTCTTT. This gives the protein CASSPGLGNIPNTEAFF.

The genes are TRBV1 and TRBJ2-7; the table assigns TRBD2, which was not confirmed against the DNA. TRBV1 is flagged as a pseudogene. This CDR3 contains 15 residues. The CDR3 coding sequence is TGCACCAGCAGCCAAGAAACTAGGTGTTGTCTCCTGCAGTACTTC. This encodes CTSSQETRCCLLQYF.

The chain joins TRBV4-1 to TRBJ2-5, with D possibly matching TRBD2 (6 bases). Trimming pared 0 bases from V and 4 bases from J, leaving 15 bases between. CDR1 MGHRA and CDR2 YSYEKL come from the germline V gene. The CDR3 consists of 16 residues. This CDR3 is CASSQEGGKRGETQYF. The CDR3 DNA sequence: TGCGCCAGCAGCCAAGAAGGCGGGAAGAGAGGAGAGACCCAGTACTTC.

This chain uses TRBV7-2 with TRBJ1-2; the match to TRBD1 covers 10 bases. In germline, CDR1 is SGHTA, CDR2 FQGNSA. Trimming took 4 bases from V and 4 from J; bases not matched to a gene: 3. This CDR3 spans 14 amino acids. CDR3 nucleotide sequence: TGTGCCAGCAGCTCGACAGGGGGCTTCTATGGCTACACCTTC. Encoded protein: CASSSTGGFYGYTF.

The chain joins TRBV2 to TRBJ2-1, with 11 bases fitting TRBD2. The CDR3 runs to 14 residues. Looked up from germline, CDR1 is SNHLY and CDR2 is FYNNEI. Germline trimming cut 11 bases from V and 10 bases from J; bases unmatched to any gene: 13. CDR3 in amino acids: CAGRWLAGGGEQFF. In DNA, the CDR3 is TGTGCCGGCCGATGGCTAGCGGGAGGAGGGGAGCAGTTCTTC.

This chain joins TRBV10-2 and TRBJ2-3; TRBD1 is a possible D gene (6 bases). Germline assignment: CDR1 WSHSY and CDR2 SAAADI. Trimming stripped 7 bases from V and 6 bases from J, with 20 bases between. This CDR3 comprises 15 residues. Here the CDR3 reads CASIGQLADRDTQYF. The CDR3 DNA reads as TGCGCCAGCATCGGTCAGCTAGCAGACAGGGATACGCAGTATTTT.